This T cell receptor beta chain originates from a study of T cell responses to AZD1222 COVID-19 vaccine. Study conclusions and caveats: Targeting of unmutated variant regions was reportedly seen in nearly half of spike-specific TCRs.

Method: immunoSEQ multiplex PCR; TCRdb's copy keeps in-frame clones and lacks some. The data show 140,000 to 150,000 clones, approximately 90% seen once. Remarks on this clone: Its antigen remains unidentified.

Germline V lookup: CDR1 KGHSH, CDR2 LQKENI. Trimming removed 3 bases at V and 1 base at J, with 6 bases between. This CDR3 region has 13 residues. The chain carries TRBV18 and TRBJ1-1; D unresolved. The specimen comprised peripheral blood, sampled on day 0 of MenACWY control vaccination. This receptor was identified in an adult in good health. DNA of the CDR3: TGTGCCAGCTCACCTAGCGGGAACACTGAAGCTTTCTTT. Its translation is CASSPSGNTEAFF.